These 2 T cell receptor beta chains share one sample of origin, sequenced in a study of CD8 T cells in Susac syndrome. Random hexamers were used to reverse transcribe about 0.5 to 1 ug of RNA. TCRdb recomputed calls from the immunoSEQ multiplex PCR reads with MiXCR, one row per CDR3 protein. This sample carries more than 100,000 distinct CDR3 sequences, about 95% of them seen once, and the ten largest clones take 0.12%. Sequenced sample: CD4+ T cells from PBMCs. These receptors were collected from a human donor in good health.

The CDR3 bases are TGTGCCAGCAGTAAACGACAGGGCGGTCCCCGCGAGCAGTACTTC. Amino acid sequence: CASSKRQGGPREQYF. The gene calls are TRBV6-5 and TRBJ2-7, with 7 positions matching TRBD1. J gave up 6 bases and V 5 bases, and 13 bases lay outside the gene matches. This CDR3 comprises 15 residues. Germline lookup yields CDR1 MNHEY and CDR2 SVGAGI.

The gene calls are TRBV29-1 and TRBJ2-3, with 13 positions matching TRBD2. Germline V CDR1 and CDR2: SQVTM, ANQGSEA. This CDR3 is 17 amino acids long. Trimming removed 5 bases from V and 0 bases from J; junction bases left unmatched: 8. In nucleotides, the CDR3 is TGCAGCGTTCCCGGGTTGGGACTAGCGGGAAGCACAGATACGCAGTATTTT. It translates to CSVPGLGLAGSTDTQYF.